The entry below describes one T cell receptor (beta chain). Its target is unknown. Time point indicated: week 35, safety follow-up. The investigators gave 300 ug of mutant IDH1 20-mer peptide in each vaccine dose, together with topical imiquimod. The protocol was immunoSEQ multiplex PCR, while the TCRdb copy is restricted to in-frame clones and leaves out a portion. The table shows some 48,000 clones, with roughly four fifths occurring only once. This sample is part of a study of a mutant IDH1 vaccine in newly diagnosed glioma. The CDR3 consists of 16 residues. Germline CDR1 and CDR2: MNHNY and SVGAGI (reference sequence). The V gene end was trimmed by 2 bases and the J gene end by 9 bases; junction bases not matched to a gene: 6.

The V and J genes are TRBV6-6 and TRBJ2-1, with 14 nucleotides matching TRBD2. The receptor was isolated from a man aged 35-49 years with glioma. The material sequenced was PBMCs, taken from a glioma patient whose treatment included an IDH1 peptide vaccine. CDR3 coding DNA: TGTGCCAGCAGTTACACGACTAGCGGGAGGGCCGGTGAGCAGTTCTTC. Translating gives CASSYTTSGRAGEQFF.